Each of the 18 T cell receptor beta chains below was sequenced from the same sample in a study of blood T cells in healthy people across ages. Using a J-beta primer mix together with a sample-barcoded 5' primer, a second PCR was run for about 6 to 11 cycles. MiXCR, applied by TCRdb to the 5' RACE reads, yields one record per CDR3 protein. Here the sample spans roughly 790,000 distinct CDR3 sequences, approximately 39% being singletons. The specimen was blood. All receptors derive from an older woman in good health.

This clonotype was counted between two and nine times. The chain joins TRBV7-3 to TRBJ2-1; 7 nucleotides line up with TRBD2. CDR1 is SGHTA and CDR2 is FQGTGA in the germline V gene. The CDR3 extends over 15 amino acids. V lost 5 bases, J lost 1 base, and 5 bases stayed unmatched. CDR3 sequence: CASSPLGGSYNEQFF. DNA for the CDR3: TGTGCCAGCAGCCCCCTGGGGGGGTCCTACAATGAGCAGTTCTTC.

The V gene is TRBV28, the J gene TRBJ2-1, with D tentatively TRBD2 (6 bases). Trimming stripped 1 base from V and 5 bases from J, with 15 bases between. The length of the CDR3 is 16 residues. Germline CDR1 MDHEN, CDR2 SYDVKM. This CDR3 reads CASSLSGLARHNEQFF. DNA of the CDR3: TGTGCCAGCAGTTTATCCGGGCTAGCGAGACACAATGAGCAGTTCTTC.

About this clonotype itself: Compared with germline, one end of the junction differs, possibly owing to a read error. V and J are TRBV12-3 or TRBV12-4 and TRBJ2-7; D is undetermined. The CDR3 sequence is 14 residues long. Written as DNA, the CDR3 is TGTGCCAACAGTGTAGATTCCGGTGCCTACGAGCAGTACTTC. It specifies CANSVDSGAYEQYF.

This sequence joins TRBV6-5 and TRBJ2-7; a possible D gene is TRBD2 (5 bases). Germline CDR1 and CDR2: MNHEY and SVGAGI. The CDR3 consists of 14 residues. Trimming took 8 bases from V and 2 from J, leaving 16 bases between them. CDR3 DNA sequence: TGTGCCAGCTCCCCCAGGAGCGGAGCCTACGAGCAGTACTTC. Amino acid sequence: CASSPRSGAYEQYF.

This chain links TRBV27 with TRBJ2-3; D gene ambiguous. This CDR3 region has 13 residues. Trimming stripped 5 bases from V and 14 bases from J, with 20 bases between. Germline loops: CDR1 MNHEY, CDR2 SMNVEV (reference sequence). The CDR3 reads CASSKEVGRSSYF. For the CDR3, the DNA is TGTGCCAGCAGTAAGGAAGTAGGCAGGAGTTCGTATTTT.

For this clonotype: A much larger clone differs by one base, so this may be a read error. The genes are TRBV7-2 and TRBJ2-5; the D gene could be TRBD1 or TRBD2 (7 bases each). The V end was cut by 5 bases, the J end by 11 bases, with 18 bases between. CDR1 is SGHTA, CDR2 FQGNSA, per germline. The CDR3 covers 13 residues. The CDR3 DNA follows: TGTGCCAGCAGCACAACAGGGGAGGGTGAGCAGTACTTC. It is translated as CASSTTGEGEQYF. The whole variable domain, remainder taken from reference TRBV7-2 and TRBJ2-5, is GAGVSQSPSNKVTEKGKDVELRCDPISGHTALYWYRQSLGQGLEFLIYFQGNSAPDKSGLPSDRFSAERTGGSVSTLTIQRTQQEDSAVYLCASSTTGEGEQYFGPGTRLLVL.

This clonotype was seen more than once but under ten times. The V gene is TRBV27, the J gene TRBJ1-2; TRBD1 agrees at 9 bases. Germline trimming cut 6 bases from V and 8 bases from J; bases unmatched to any gene: 7. Germline-derived CDR1 and CDR2 are MNHEY and SMNVEV (reference sequence). The CDR3 is 13 residues long. The CDR3: CASSTGQGSGYTF. The DNA of the CDR3 is TGTGCCAGCAGCACGGGACAGGGAAGCGGCTACACCTTC.

This chain links TRBV5-1 with TRBJ2-3; 9 bases align to TRBD2. Germline V gene lookup returns CDR1 SGHRS and CDR2 YFSETQ. J was trimmed by 4 bases and V by 0 bases; bases with no gene match: 6. This CDR3 is 16 amino acids long. CDR3 loop: CASSLGVSGGADTQYF. In DNA, the CDR3 is TGCGCCAGCAGCTTGGGCGTTAGCGGGGGCGCAGATACGCAGTATTTT.

This clonotype showed up just a few times. CDR3 coding DNA: TGTGCCACCAGTGATTTGAGAGGATACGAGCAGTACTTC. It specifies CATSDLRGYEQYF. This chain connects TRBV24-1 to TRBJ2-7; D ambiguous. CDR3 length: 13 amino acids. Germline loops: CDR1 KGHDR, CDR2 SFDVKD. The germline V and J ends were trimmed by 0 bases and 4 bases, with 6 bases remaining between them.

The chain couples TRBV27 to TRBJ2-1, with TRBD2 as a possible D gene (6 bases). Germline CDR1 MNHEY, CDR2 SMNVEV (reference sequence). The CDR3 runs to 14 residues. Deletions cut 0 bases from V and 6 bases from J, with 9 bases between. The CDR3 reads CASSLSKTSNEQFF. For the CDR3, the DNA is TGTGCCAGCAGTTTATCTAAGACTAGCAATGAGCAGTTCTTC.

The genes are TRBV7-2 and TRBJ1-2; TRBD1 aligns across 7 bases. CDR3 length equals 19 residues. V lost 4 bases and J lost 8; bases outside the gene matches: 25. Germline CDR1 is SGHTA and CDR2 is FQGNSA. In DNA, the CDR3 is TGTGCCAGCAGCTCCCGGCGCAGCAGGACAGGTGTTCATGAGAGGGGCTACACCTTC. Translating it yields CASSSRRSRTGVHERGYTF.

On this clonotype: One end of the junction is discordant with germline, which a read error may explain. The rearrangement joins TRBV3-1 to TRBJ1-1; no reliable D call. Looked up from germline, CDR1 is LGHDT and CDR2 is YNNKEL (reference sequence). The CDR3 covers 12 residues. CDR3 residues: CASSRVNSEAFF. CDR3 coding DNA: TGTGCCAGCAGCCGGGTGAACTCTGAAGCTTTCTTT.

This chain joins TRBV3-1 and TRBJ2-1; 7 bases match TRBD1. The CDR3 has 15 residues. Germline CDR1 LGHDT, CDR2 YNNKEL (reference sequence). Germline trimming cut 1 base from V and 3 bases from J; bases unmatched to any gene: 3. CDR3 amino acids: CASSQGTGDYNEQFF. The DNA of the CDR3 is TGTGCCAGCAGCCAAGGGACAGGAGACTACAATGAGCAGTTCTTC.

This clonotype was seen only a few times. V gene TRBV20-1 combines with J gene TRBJ1-1, with D maybe TRBD1 (5 bases). The germline V gene encodes CDR1 DFQATT and CDR2 SNEGSKA (reference sequence). The CDR3 totals 14 residues. V dropped 6 bases and J dropped 4 bases, with 18 bases sitting between them. CDR3 DNA sequence: TGCAGTGCCGAGCCCCGGGGGTCGGGCACTGAAGCTTTCTTT. It is translated as CSAEPRGSGTEAFF.

The rearrangement joins TRBV7-2 to TRBJ2-1; 8 nucleotides match TRBD1. This CDR3 region has 15 residues. Germline assignment: CDR1 SGHTA and CDR2 FQGNSA. With 2 bases clipped from V and 2 bases from J, the junction kept 2 bases outside the gene matches. This chain's CDR3 is CASSLPGQAYNEQFF. The CDR3 DNA sequence: TGTGCCAGCAGCTTACCGGGACAGGCCTACAATGAGCAGTTCTTC. Looking up the rest from reference TRBV7-2 and TRBJ2-1 gives the full variable domain: GAGVSQSPSNKVTEKGKDVELRCDPISGHTALYWYRQSLGQGLEFLIYFQGNSAPDKSGLPSDRFSAERTGGSVSTLTIQRTQQEDSAVYLCASSLPGQAYNEQFFGPGTRLTVL.

To note about this clonotype: The junction departs from the called germline gene at one end, perhaps through a read error. The chain employs TRBV20-1 and TRBJ2-7, with 10 bases lining up with TRBD1. The J call may be faulty, since TRBJ2-5 better matches the DNA end. Germline V gene lookup returns CDR1 DFQATT and CDR2 SNEGSKA (reference sequence). The CDR3 spans 13 residues. The CDR3 coding sequence is TGCGGTGCTCCCGGACAGGGGGTTGGGACCCAGTACTTC. Protein sequence: CGAPGQGVGTQYF.

This clonotype was recorded at least ten times. The CDR3 nucleotides are TGTGCCAGCAGACGGGACTCCCAAGAGACCCAGTACTTC. Protein product: CASRRDSQETQYF. The chain joins TRBV2 to TRBJ2-5; D possibly corresponds to TRBD2 (6 bases). The CDR3 spans 13 residues. Trimming pared 6 bases from V and 1 base from J, leaving 9 bases between. CDR1 is SNHLY and CDR2 is FYNNEI in the germline V gene.

This clonotype has a handful of counts. One end of the junction varies from germline; a read error may be responsible. The rearrangement links TRBV6-1 to TRBJ2-5, with TRBD2 identical over 16 bases. Germline assignment: CDR1 MNHNS and CDR2 SASEGT. The CDR3 totals 18 residues. DNA of the CDR3: TGTGCCAGCAGCGAAGAGGGACTAGCGGGGGGGCTGCGGGAGACCCAGTACTTC. This sequence encodes CASSEEGLAGGLRETQYF.